Below, 26 T cell receptor beta chains from the same sample are listed, as sequenced in a study of blood T cell repertoires in COVID-19. The assay was immunoSEQ multiplex PCR, and TCRdb's table has in-frame clones only and misses some. The sample lists around 80,000 clones, roughly 89% occurring once. Sequencing was carried out using peripheral blood. Receptor source: a man aged 55 to 70 with acute or convalescent COVID-19.

The chain uses TRBV2 and TRBJ2-7, with TRBD1 as a possible D gene (6 bases). Trimming cost V 6 bases and J 8 bases, with 29 bases left between them. The CDR3 consists of 17 residues. Germline V gives CDR1 SNHLY, CDR2 FYNNEI. The CDR3 sequence is CASRRALSGQGIVKQYF. In DNA form, the CDR3 reads TGTGCCAGCAGGAGGGCCCTTAGTGGGCAGGGGATCGTCAAGCAGTACTTC.

The rearrangement uses TRBV7-8 and TRBJ1-5; D is unresolved. Germline V gene sequence: CDR1 SGHVS, CDR2 FQNEAQ. The CDR3 is made up of 15 amino acids. V was shortened by 5 bases and J by 12 bases, with 23 bases between the two germline ends. The CDR3 is CASSATGQALSFQHF. CDR3 in DNA: TGTGCCAGCAGCGCAACTGGGCAGGCCCTGTCTTTCCAGCATTTT.

The chain links TRBV5-6 to TRBJ2-7; maybe TRBD2 (6 bases). The germline V and J ends were trimmed by 4 bases and 3 bases, with 14 bases remaining between them. The germline V gene encodes CDR1 SGHDT and CDR2 YYEEEE. CDR3 length equals 14 residues. CDR3 DNA sequence: TGTGCCAGCAGCCCGCGGACGGGGGTCTACGAGCAGTACTTC. The encoded protein is CASSPRTGVYEQYF.

The chain employs TRBV18 and TRBJ2-7; the D gene is possibly TRBD1 (5 bases). Trimming took 3 bases from V and 5 from J, leaving 20 bases between them. CDR1 and CDR2 from the germline V gene are KGHSH and LQKENI. CDR3 size: 16 residues. Here the CDR3 reads CASSPVNRPNGDEQYF. The CDR3 coding sequence is TGTGCCAGCTCACCGGTCAACAGGCCCAATGGAGACGAGCAGTACTTC.

The table lists this clone with a few counts. The V and J genes are TRBV5-5 and TRBJ2-5; 10 bases line up with TRBD1. The junction had 6 bases not matched to a gene; V was cut back by 3 bases and J by 4 bases. Germline lookup yields CDR1 SGHKS and CDR2 YYEKEE (reference sequence). The CDR3 extends over 15 amino acids. The CDR3 nucleotides are TGTGCCAGCAGCTCTCTGAGACAGGGGGCAGAGACCCAGTACTTC. Translating gives CASSSLRQGAETQYF.

This clone has a single count. The J gene is TRBJ2-2, the V gene TRBV9; 12 bases agree with TRBD2. Germline assignment: CDR1 SGDLS and CDR2 YYNGEE. This CDR3 is built from 20 residues. J was trimmed by 2 bases and V by 4 bases; bases with no gene match: 15. The CDR3 DNA follows: TGTGCCAGCAGCCCCCGACCATGGCTAGCGGGGGGGCCAAACACCGGGGAGCTGTTTTTT. It encodes CASSPRPWLAGGPNTGELFF.

The chain has TRBV29-1 and TRBJ1-2; D is perhaps TRBD1 (5 bases). The CDR3 consists of 14 residues. The germline gives CDR1 SQVTM, CDR2 ANQGSEA. V was shortened by 8 bases and J by 2 bases, with 18 bases between the two germline ends. CDR3 loop: CSSGGGGSNYGYTF. For the CDR3, the DNA is TGCAGCTCCGGCGGGGGGGGGTCCAACTATGGCTACACCTTC.

The chain couples TRBV6-6 to TRBJ1-1; a possible D gene is TRBD1 (5 bases). Trimming took 4 bases from V and 1 from J, leaving 16 bases between them. The CDR3 spans 16 residues. CDR1 MNHNY and CDR2 SVGAGI come from the germline V gene (reference sequence). CDR3 in DNA: TGTGCCAGCAGTTCCCTCGGGGGGGAGAAGAACACTGAAGCTTTCTTT. Amino acids: CASSSLGGEKNTEAFF.

The chain uses TRBV5-6 and TRBJ1-3; tentative D call: TRBD1 (5 bases). The CDR3 length is 15 residues. Germline CDR1 and CDR2: SGHDT and YYEEEE. V gave up 3 bases and J gave up 2 bases, with 12 bases separating them. Written as DNA, the CDR3 is TGTGCCAGCAGCTCTCCAGGGCTAGCTGGAAACACCATATATTTT. Translation gives CASSSPGLAGNTIYF. The full variable domain, its missing parts supplied by reference TRBV5-6 and TRBJ1-3, is DAGVTQSPTHLIKTRGQQVTLRCSPKSGHDTVSWYQQALGQGPQFIFQYYEEEERQRGNFPDRFSGHQFPNYSSELNVNALLLGDSALYLCASSSPGLAGNTIYFGEGSWLTVV.

This chain joins TRBV5-1 and TRBJ1-2, with D hard to call. The CDR3 is 14 residues long. Germline loops: CDR1 SGHRS, CDR2 YFSETQ. V dropped 1 base and J dropped 6 bases, with 13 bases sitting between them. CDR3 residues: CASSLPGVGDGYTF. CDR3 DNA sequence: TGCGCCAGCAGCTTGCCCGGAGTTGGCGATGGCTACACCTTC.

This clone was seen a single time. The chain employs TRBV7-9 and TRBJ1-6, with TRBD1 matching over 7 bases. Germline V CDR1 and CDR2: SEHNR, FQNEAQ (reference sequence). CDR3 length equals 15 residues. V trimming: 1 base; J trimming: 7 bases; junction bases outside the gene matches: 4. This chain's CDR3 is CASSLGDRANSPLHF. The CDR3 bases are TGTGCCAGCAGCTTAGGTGACAGGGCAAATTCACCCCTCCACTTT.

The CDR3 DNA sequence: TGTGCCAGTAGTATTCAGGGTAACAATCAGCCCCAGCATTTT. This sequence encodes CASSIQGNNQPQHF. The rearrangement links TRBV19 to TRBJ1-5, with a possible D match to TRBD1 (5 bases). CDR3 size: 14 residues. Germline-derived CDR1 and CDR2 are LNHDA and SQIVND (reference sequence). The ends were cut back, 3 bases at V and 3 bases at J, with 9 bases in the middle.

The rearrangement links TRBV5-6 to TRBJ1-4; D ambiguous. CDR1 is SGHDT, CDR2 YYEEEE, per germline. The CDR3 is 14 amino acids. V was pared by 4 bases and J by 4 bases, with 11 bases between. The CDR3 DNA follows: TGTGCCAGCAGCCGGACGGACTTTAATGAAAAACTGTTTTTT. Protein: CASSRTDFNEKLFF.

This chain uses TRBV15 with TRBJ2-1, with D possibly TRBD2 on 5 matching bases. This CDR3 has 16 amino acids. The germline V gene encodes CDR1 LNHNV and CDR2 YYDKDF (reference sequence). The germline V and J ends were trimmed by 1 base and 0 bases, with 10 bases remaining between them. In DNA, the CDR3 is TGTGCCACCAGCAGAGGGCGGGCATACTCCTACAATGAGCAGTTCTTC. Translating gives CATSRGRAYSYNEQFF.

This clone was seen only once. This rearrangement joins TRBV5-1 to TRBJ1-2; the D gene is possibly TRBD1 (5 bases). CDR3 length equals 14 residues. V gave up 4 bases and J gave up 2 bases, with 12 bases separating them. The germline V gene encodes CDR1 SGHRS and CDR2 YFSETQ. The DNA of the CDR3 is TGCGCCAGCAGCGCGGGGACCCTGAACTATGGCTACACCTTC. It codes for CASSAGTLNYGYTF.

This sequence joins TRBV3-1 (or the pseudogene TRBV3-2) and TRBJ1-6; TRBD1 is a possible D gene (6 bases). CDR1 is LGHDT and CDR2 is YNNKEL in the germline V gene (reference sequence). V was pared by 2 bases and J by 9 bases, with 17 bases between. This CDR3 is 16 amino acids long. As DNA, the CDR3 is TGTGCCAGCAGCCAAAATCCCCCACAGGGTTCTTCACCCCTCCACTTT. It yields the protein CASSQNPPQGSSPLHF.

V is TRBV19 and J is TRBJ2-2; D unresolved. There are 13 residues in the CDR3. The germline V and J ends were trimmed by 2 bases and 6 bases, with 7 bases remaining between them. Germline-derived CDR1 and CDR2 are LNHDA and SQIVND (reference sequence). As DNA, the CDR3 is TGTGCCAGTAGTATAACAGTTTCCGGGGAGCTGTTTTTT. Protein sequence: CASSITVSGELFF.

This rearrangement joins TRBV12-3 or TRBV12-4 to TRBJ1-5; TRBD1 agrees at 7 bases. The CDR3 has 13 residues. J was trimmed by 6 bases and V by 5 bases; bases with no gene match: 4. CDR3 protein: CASSQGDVQPQHF. The CDR3 nucleotides are TGTGCCAGCAGTCAGGGGGACGTTCAGCCCCAGCATTTT.

The gene calls are TRBV5-5 and TRBJ2-1; 13 bases map to TRBD2. Per the germline V gene, CDR1 is SGHKS and CDR2 is YYEKEE (reference sequence). V shed 4 bases and J 7 bases; nucleotides not matched to a gene: 5. The CDR3 consists of 15 residues. CDR3 bases: TGTGCCAGCAGCCTCGGGACTAGCGGGATTAATGAGCAGTTCTTC. Translation: CASSLGTSGINEQFF. Full variable domain (rest looked up from reference TRBV5-5 and TRBJ2-1): DAGVTQSPTHLIKTRGQQVTLRCSPISGHKSVSWYQQVLGQGPQFIFQYYEKEERGRGNFPDRFSARQFPNYSSELNVNALLLGDSALYLCASSLGTSGINEQFFGPGTRLTVL.

The chain uses TRBV2 and TRBJ1-1; D might be TRBD1 (5 bases). Germline-derived CDR1 and CDR2 are SNHLY and FYNNEI. V was cut by 6 bases and J by 3 bases, with 11 bases left in between. The CDR3 length is 13 residues. The CDR3 region has the DNA TGTGCCAGCAGGGGACGGGAGCACACTGAAGCTTTCTTT. Its translation is CASRGREHTEAFF.

This sequence joins TRBV28 and TRBJ1-6; 7 bases line up with TRBD1. This CDR3 is 15 amino acids long. J was trimmed by 10 bases and V by 6 bases; bases with no gene match: 12. In germline, CDR1 is MDHEN, CDR2 SYDVKM. CDR3 protein: CASSPPDRLLSPLHF. The DNA for the CDR3 is TGTGCCAGCAGCCCCCCGGACAGGCTGCTCTCACCCCTCCACTTT. Full variable domain (outside the CDR3, taken from reference TRBV28 and TRBJ1-6): DVKVTQSSRYLVKRTGEKVFLECVQDMDHENMFWYRQDPGLGLRLIYFSYDVKMKEKGDIPEGYSVSREKKERFSLILESASTNQTSMYLCASSPPDRLLSPLHFGNGTRLTVT.

This chain links TRBV10-3 with TRBJ2-2; 13 bases fit TRBD2. Germline CDR1 and CDR2: ENHRY and SYGVKD. V lost 4 bases, J lost 0 bases, and 11 bases stayed unmatched. This CDR3 comprises 20 residues. As DNA, the CDR3 is TGTGCCATCAGTGTATTTGGGACTAGCGGGACTCTAACGAACACCGGGGAGCTGTTTTTT. It is translated as CAISVFGTSGTLTNTGELFF.

A single count supports this clone. The chain has TRBV24-1 and TRBJ2-5; 8 nucleotides agree with TRBD1. Trimming took 4 bases from V and 4 from J; bases not matched to a gene: 7. CDR3 length: 15 residues. The germline CDR1 and CDR2 sequences are KGHDR and SFDVKD. CDR3 nucleotide sequence: TGTGCCACCAGTGACCCTGGACAGGGAAGAGAGACCCAGTACTTC. It encodes CATSDPGQGRETQYF.

The chain recombines TRBV5-6 with TRBJ2-3; perhaps TRBD1 as D (5 bases). Trimming took off 4 bases at V and 0 bases at J, with 12 bases between the two ends. Germline loops: CDR1 SGHDT, CDR2 YYEEEE. The CDR3 loop spans 15 amino acids. The CDR3 DNA follows: TGTGCCAGCAGCGCAACAGGCCCCAGCACAGATACGCAGTATTTT. Translation: CASSATGPSTDTQYF.

This clone has only one observation. The chain is built from TRBV4-1 and TRBJ2-2; tentatively, D is TRBD2 (5 bases). The CDR3 sequence is 15 residues long. V dropped 2 bases and J dropped 5 bases, with 12 bases sitting between them. Per germline, CDR1 MGHRA and CDR2 YSYEKL. The CDR3 protein is CASSQRLAQTGELFF. The CDR3 coding sequence is TGCGCCAGCAGCCAACGGCTAGCACAAACCGGGGAGCTGTTTTTT.

This sequence joins TRBV5-1 and TRBJ2-2, with 13 bases identical to TRBD2. The CDR3 consists of 20 residues. J gave up 3 bases and V 1 base, and 12 bases lay outside the gene matches. Germline-derived CDR1 and CDR2 are SGHRS and YFSETQ. The CDR3 DNA is TGCGCCAGCAGCTTGAACAGCAGGACTAGCGGGAGAGGGGACACCGGGGAGCTGTTTTTT. It is translated as CASSLNSRTSGRGDTGELFF.